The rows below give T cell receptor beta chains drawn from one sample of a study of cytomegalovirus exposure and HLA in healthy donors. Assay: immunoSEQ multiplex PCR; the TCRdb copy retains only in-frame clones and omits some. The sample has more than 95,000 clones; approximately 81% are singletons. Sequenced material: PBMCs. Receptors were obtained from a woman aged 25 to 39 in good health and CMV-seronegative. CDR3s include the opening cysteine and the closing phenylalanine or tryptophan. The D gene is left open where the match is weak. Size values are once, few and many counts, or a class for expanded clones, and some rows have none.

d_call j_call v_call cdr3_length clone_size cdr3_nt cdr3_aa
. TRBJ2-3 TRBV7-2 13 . TGTGCCAGCAGCCCCAACCGGCCGGGACTCAGCGTTTTT CASSPNRPGLSVF
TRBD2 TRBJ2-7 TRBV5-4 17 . TGTGCCAGCAGCTCGGGACTAGCGGGAGGGATCTCCTACGAGCAGTACTTC CASSSGLAGGISYEQYF
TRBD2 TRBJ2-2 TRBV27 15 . TGTGCCACCGGGACTAGCGGGAGATCGACCGGGGAGCTGTTTTTT CATGTSGRSTGELFF
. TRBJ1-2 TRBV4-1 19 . TGCGCCAGCAGCCAAGATGGGGCGGGGGCTCTCCTTCTAAACTATGGCTACACCTTC CASSQDGAGALLLNYGYTF
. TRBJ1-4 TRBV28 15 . TGTGCCAGCACCCCCCGGACAACAACTAATGAAAAACTGTTTTTT CASTPRTTTNEKLFF
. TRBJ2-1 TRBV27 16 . TGTGCCAGTAGCTTATCGTCAGGGGTTAGTTACAATGAGCAGTTCTTC CASSLSSGVSYNEQFF
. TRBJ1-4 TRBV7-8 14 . TGTGCCAGCAGCGTGGGCCTACGTAATGAAAAACTGTTTTTT CASSVGLRNEKLFF
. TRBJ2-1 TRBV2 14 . TGTGCCAGCTTGATTGCTTACTTCAACCATGAGCAGTTCTTC CASLIAYFNHEQFF
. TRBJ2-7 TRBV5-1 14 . TGCGCCAGCAGCTTGGGAAACCGGGACAACGAGCAGTACTTC CASSLGNRDNEQYF
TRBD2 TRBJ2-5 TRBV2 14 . TGTGCCAGCAGTGGGACTAGCGGGGGGGAGACCCAGTACTTC CASSGTSGGETQYF
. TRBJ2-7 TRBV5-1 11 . TGCGCCAGCAGACAGGGCTACGAGCAGTACTTC CASRQGYEQYF
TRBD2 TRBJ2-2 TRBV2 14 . TGTGCCAGCGAACGAGCGGGAAGGACCGGGGAGCTGTTTTTT CASERAGRTGELFF
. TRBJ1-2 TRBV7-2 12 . TGTGCCAGCAGCTCCAGGGGAAATGGCTACACCTTC CASSSRGNGYTF
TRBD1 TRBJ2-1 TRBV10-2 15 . TGCGCCAGGATGACGTCGGGACAGGGTTACAATGAGCAGTTCTTC CARMTSGQGYNEQFF
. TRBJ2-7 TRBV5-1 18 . TGCGCCAGCAGCTTGGGGACAGCAAACCTTCTCGACTCCTACGAGCAGTACTTC CASSLGTANLLDSYEQYF
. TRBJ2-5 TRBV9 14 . TGTGCCAGCAGCCCAGCACAGTTACAAGAGACCCAGTACTTC CASSPAQLQETQYF
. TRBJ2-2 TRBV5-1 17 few TGCGCCAGCAGCTGGGGGGGGCTAGCGGCGAACACCGGGGAGCTGTTTTTT CASSWGGLAANTGELFF
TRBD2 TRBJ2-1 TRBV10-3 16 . TGTGCCATCAGCGAACTAGCGGAGAAATCCTACAATGAGCAGTTCTTC CAISELAEKSYNEQFF
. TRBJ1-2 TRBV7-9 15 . TGTTCCAGCAGACCTTACGGGACACAAGACTATGGCTACACCTTC CSSRPYGTQDYGYTF
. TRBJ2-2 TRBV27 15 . TGTGCCAGCAGTCTAATCAGGGTTAACACCGGGGAGCTGTTTTTT CASSLIRVNTGELFF
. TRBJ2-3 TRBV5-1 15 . TGCGCCAGCACCCAGACAGGCGGAGCGAGAGATACGCAGTATTTT CASTQTGGARDTQYF
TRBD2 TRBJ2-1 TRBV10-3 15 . TGTGCCATCAGTGAAACTAGCGGGAGCGGCAATGAGCAGTTCTTC CAISETSGSGNEQFF
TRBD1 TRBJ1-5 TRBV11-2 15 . TGTGCCAGCAGCTCCGGACAGGATTTCAATCAGCCCCAGCATTTT CASSSGQDFNQPQHF